This T cell receptor (beta chain) comes out of a study of control samples from healthy donors and cancer patients. Trimming shortened V by 3 bases and J by 1 base, and 10 bases separated the two germline ends. CDR1 is DFQATT, CDR2 SNEGSKA, per germline (reference sequence). The CDR3 consists of 13 residues. Clones were read by immunoSEQ multiplex PCR, and TCRdb kept only the in-frame ones, dropping some. The sample yields 85,000 to 95,000 clones, 88% seen once. The TCR comes from a woman aged 70 to 79 in good health. Specimen: blood. The chain recombines TRBV20-1 with TRBJ2-7; D not certain. CDR3 bases: TGCAGTGCTAGTTCAGGAAATTCCTACGAGCAGTACTTC. Amino acids: CSASSGNSYEQYF.